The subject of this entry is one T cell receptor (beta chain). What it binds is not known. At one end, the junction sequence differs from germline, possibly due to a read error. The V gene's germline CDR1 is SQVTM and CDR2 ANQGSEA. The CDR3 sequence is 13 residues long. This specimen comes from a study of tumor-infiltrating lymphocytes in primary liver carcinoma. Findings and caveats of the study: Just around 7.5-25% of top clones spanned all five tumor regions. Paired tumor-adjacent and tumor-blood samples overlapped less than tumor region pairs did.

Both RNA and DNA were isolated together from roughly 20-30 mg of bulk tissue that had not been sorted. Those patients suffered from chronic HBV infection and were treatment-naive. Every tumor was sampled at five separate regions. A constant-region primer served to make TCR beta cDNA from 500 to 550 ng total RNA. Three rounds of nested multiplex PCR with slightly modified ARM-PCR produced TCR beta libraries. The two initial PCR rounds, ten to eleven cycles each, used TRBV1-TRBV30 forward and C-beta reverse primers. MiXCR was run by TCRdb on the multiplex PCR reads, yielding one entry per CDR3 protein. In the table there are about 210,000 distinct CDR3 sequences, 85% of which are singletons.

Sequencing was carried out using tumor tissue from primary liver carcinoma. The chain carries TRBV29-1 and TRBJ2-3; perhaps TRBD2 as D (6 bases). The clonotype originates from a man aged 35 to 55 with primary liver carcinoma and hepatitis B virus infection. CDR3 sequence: CSSRATSTDKQYF. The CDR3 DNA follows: TGCAGCTCCCGGGCAACTAGCACAGATAAGCAGTATTTT.